This T cell receptor (beta chain) stems from a study of blood T cell repertoires in COVID-19. Produced via immunoSEQ multiplex PCR; TCRdb's table is partial and in-frame only. Of 250,000 to 300,000 clones listed, around 88% are singletons. The germline gives CDR1 LGHDT, CDR2 YNNKEL (reference sequence). After removal of 0 bases from V and 4 bases from J, the junction contained 3 bases not matched to a gene. The CDR3 is 15 amino acids. The sequence derives from a man aged 40-49 years who had recovered from COVID-19. V is TRBV3-1 (or the pseudogene TRBV3-2) and J is TRBJ2-4, with 7 bases that match TRBD2. What was sequenced was PBMCs or T cells enriched from blood (not recorded which). CDR3 in amino acids: CASSQELAQKNIQYF. The CDR3 DNA sequence: TGTGCCAGCAGCCAAGAACTAGCGCAAAAAAACATTCAGTACTTC.